This passage covers 22 T cell receptor beta chains from one sample sequenced in a study of PD-1 blockade in classical Hodgkin lymphoma. TCRdb's table, derived via immunoSEQ multiplex PCR, lists solely in-frame clones and lacks some. The sample has tens of thousands of clones, around 70% seen once; the top ten hold roughly 15%. Relapses following autologous stem cell transplantation were seen in all patients, with brentuximab vedotin exposure varying. This specimen consisted of peripheral blood mononuclear cells (PBMCs), obtained before the second cycle of nivolumab. The receptors were gathered from a human donor with classical Hodgkin lymphoma.

The gene calls are TRBV9 and TRBJ1-2, with D maybe TRBD1 (6 bases). Deletions cut 4 bases from V and 3 bases from J, with 16 bases between. This CDR3 is built from 15 residues. Germline V gene sequence: CDR1 SGDLS, CDR2 YYNGEE. This CDR3 reads CASSTQQGVHYGYTF. The CDR3 region has the DNA TGTGCCAGCAGCACGCAACAGGGCGTTCACTATGGCTACACCTTC.

This clone is a singleton in its sample. The V gene is TRBV5-4, the J gene TRBJ2-5, with D maybe TRBD2 (6 bases). The ends were cut back, 5 bases at V and 5 bases at J, with 16 bases in the middle. CDR1 and CDR2 (germline): SGHNT, YYREEE (reference sequence). This CDR3 region has 14 residues. CDR3 in amino acids: CASRSRDPGETQYF. The DNA of the CDR3 is TGTGCCAGCAGGTCGCGGGACCCAGGGGAGACCCAGTACTTC.

In its sample, this clone was seen once. J is TRBJ2-2 and V is TRBV19; TRBD2 matches 13 bases. V lost 4 bases and J lost 7; bases outside the gene matches: 6. This CDR3 has 16 residues. Germline CDR1 reads LNHDA; CDR2 reads SQIVND (reference sequence). For the CDR3, the DNA is TGTGCCAGTAGTAAACTAGCGGGGGGGCCCGGCGGGGAGCTGTTTTTT. Its protein is CASSKLAGGPGGELFF.

This clone was counted only a few times. This chain connects TRBV28 to TRBJ1-1, with no clear D. V was trimmed by 2 bases and J by 1 base, leaving 8 bases between them. CDR1 is MDHEN and CDR2 is SYDVKM in the germline V gene. CDR3 length: 14 residues. The CDR3 is CASSLEERNTEAFF. CDR3 DNA: TGTGCCAGCAGTTTAGAAGAACGGAACACTGAAGCTTTCTTT.

The chain employs TRBV7-9 and TRBJ1-4, with TRBD1 matching over 7 bases. V lost 5 bases and J lost 7; bases outside the gene matches: 19. The germline gives CDR1 SEHNR, CDR2 FQNEAQ (reference sequence). This CDR3 comprises 18 residues. The CDR3 here is CASSDWGTEDLKGEKLFF. In DNA form, the CDR3 reads TGTGCCAGCAGCGACTGGGGGACAGAGGACTTGAAAGGTGAAAAACTGTTTTTT.

This chain joins TRBV10-3 and TRBJ2-3; D remains ambiguous. V dropped 6 bases and J dropped 0 bases, with 7 bases sitting between them. This CDR3 contains 13 residues. CDR1 is ENHRY and CDR2 is SYGVKD in the germline V gene. The CDR3 DNA reads as TGTGCCATCAGCAAGACTAGCACAGATACGCAGTATTTT. Translation: CAISKTSTDTQYF.

The chain recombines TRBV11-2 with TRBJ2-1, with D tentatively TRBD2 (6 bases). Trimming cost V 3 bases and J 12 bases, with 6 bases left between them. Germline CDR1 and CDR2: SGHAT and FQNNGV. There are 10 residues in the CDR3. The CDR3 is CASSLTRQFF. For the CDR3, the DNA is TGTGCCAGCAGCTTGACTAGGCAGTTCTTC.

This chain uses TRBV28 with TRBJ1-2; unclear D gene. The CDR3 is 13 residues long. CDR1 and CDR2 (germline): MDHEN, SYDVKM. V was shortened by 5 bases and J by 4 bases, with 11 bases between the two germline ends. CDR3 protein: CASSPPSIYGYTF. The CDR3 nucleotides are TGTGCCAGCAGTCCCCCGTCTATCTATGGCTACACCTTC.

For this clone: Within the sample, other DNA sequences also encode this same CDR3. This sequence joins TRBV15 and TRBJ2-5, with D possibly being TRBD1 (7 bases). Germline V lookup: CDR1 LNHNV, CDR2 YYDKDF (reference sequence). This CDR3 is 16 amino acids long. V dropped 0 bases and J dropped 5 bases, with 16 bases sitting between them. This CDR3 reads CATSRDLGGGRETQYF. In DNA form, the CDR3 reads TGTGCCACCAGCAGAGATTTAGGAGGGGGCCGCGAGACCCAGTACTTC. Supplemented by reference TRBV15 and TRBJ2-5, the full variable domain reads DAMVIQNPRYQVTQFGKPVTLSCSQTLNHNVMYWYQQKSSQAPKLLFHYYDKDFNNEADTPDNFQSRRPNTSFCFLDIRSPGLGDTAMYLCATSRDLGGGRETQYFGPGTRLLVL.

This clone showed up just once. The chain is built from TRBV5-8 and TRBJ2-3, with D perhaps assigned TRBD1 or TRBD2 (5 bases each). Between the trimmed V and J ends, which lost 3 bases and 3 bases, there was a span of 14 bases. The CDR3 loop spans 15 amino acids. CDR1 and CDR2 from the germline V gene are SGHTS and YDEGEE. The chain's CDR3 is CASSSGRLWTDTQYF. The CDR3 nucleotides are TGTGCCAGCAGCTCGGGACGTCTATGGACAGATACGCAGTATTTT.

The rearrangement joins TRBV7-2 to TRBJ2-4, with D hard to call. The CDR3 has 12 residues. V was trimmed by 4 bases and J by 7 bases, leaving 8 bases between them. CDR1 is SGHTA, CDR2 FQGNSA, per germline. The DNA of the CDR3 is TGTGCCAGCAGCTCCATGGGGAACATTCAGTACTTC. It encodes CASSSMGNIQYF.

The gene calls are TRBV7-2 and TRBJ1-6; D unclear. The CDR3 is 13 residues long. In germline, CDR1 is SGHTA, CDR2 FQGNSA. The germline V and J ends were trimmed by 5 bases and 0 bases, with 2 bases remaining between them. CDR3 in amino acids: CASSTSYNSPLHF. CDR3 in DNA: TGTGCCAGCAGCACCTCCTATAATTCACCCCTCCACTTT. The full variable domain, its missing parts supplied by reference TRBV7-2 and TRBJ1-6, is GAGVSQSPSNKVTEKGKDVELRCDPISGHTALYWYRQSLGQGLEFLIYFQGNSAPDKSGLPSDRFSAERTGGSVSTLTIQRTQQEDSAVYLCASSTSYNSPLHFGNGTRLTVT.

The chain joins TRBV5-6 to TRBJ2-3; 13 bases are a match to TRBD2. CDR3 length: 17 residues. Germline V gene sequence: CDR1 SGHDT, CDR2 YYEEEE. V lost 4 bases and J lost 6; bases outside the gene matches: 11. The chain's CDR3 is CASSLLTSGGPRDTQYF. The DNA for the CDR3 is TGTGCCAGCAGCCTCCTGACTAGCGGGGGGCCCCGGGATACGCAGTATTTT. The whole variable domain, remainder taken from reference TRBV5-6 and TRBJ2-3, is DAGVTQSPTHLIKTRGQQVTLRCSPKSGHDTVSWYQQALGQGPQFIFQYYEEEERQRGNFPDRFSGHQFPNYSSELNVNALLLGDSALYLCASSLLTSGGPRDTQYFGPGTRLTVL.

V is TRBV28 and J is TRBJ1-5; D might be TRBD1 (5 bases). Germline CDR1 is MDHEN and CDR2 is SYDVKM. V lost 6 bases and J 9 bases, leaving 15 bases between the germline ends. CDR3 length: 13 amino acids. The CDR3 region has the DNA TGTGCCAGCAGCTTGGGGCCCTCAGGGCCCCAGCATTTT. As protein: CASSLGPSGPQHF.

This clone was seen repeatedly, ten times or more. The chain carries TRBV7-2 and TRBJ1-1, with D unclear. The CDR3 runs to 14 residues. V was shortened by 5 bases and J by 2 bases, with 12 bases between the two germline ends. CDR1 and CDR2 from the germline V gene are SGHTA and FQGNSA. CDR3 nucleotide sequence: TGTGCCAGCAGCGGGCGGCACGGTAACACTGAAGCTTTCTTT. This sequence encodes CASSGRHGNTEAFF.

The rearrangement joins TRBV5-6 to TRBJ2-2, with TRBD1 as a possible D gene (7 bases). This CDR3 has 15 amino acids. Looked up from germline, CDR1 is SGHDT and CDR2 is YYEEEE. V was shortened by 4 bases and J by 5 bases, with 15 bases between the two germline ends. The CDR3 here is CASSALRGRTGELFF. DNA of the CDR3: TGTGCCAGCAGCGCGCTCAGGGGGAGGACCGGGGAGCTGTTTTTT.

This clone was seen a handful of times. The chain employs TRBV19 and TRBJ1-6; D is unclear. Germline lookup yields CDR1 LNHDA and CDR2 SQIVND (reference sequence). This CDR3 is built from 13 residues. Deletions cut 9 bases from V and 0 bases from J, with 6 bases between. The CDR3 reads CASQTSYNSPLHF. The CDR3 bases are TGTGCCAGCCAGACCTCCTATAATTCACCCCTCCACTTT.

The gene calls are TRBV6-6 and TRBJ1-2, with 8 bases that match TRBD1. CDR3 size: 12 residues. Per germline, CDR1 MNHNY and CDR2 SVGAGI (reference sequence). J gave up 3 bases and V 7 bases, and 1 base lay outside the gene matches. The CDR3 protein is CASMTGDYGYTF. The CDR3 DNA reads TGTGCCAGCATGACAGGGGACTATGGCTACACCTTC.

This clone was found a few times. The chain employs TRBV9 and TRBJ1-2; possible D gene TRBD1, 6 bases. The germline V gene encodes CDR1 SGDLS and CDR2 YYNGEE. The length of the CDR3 is 13 residues. V gave up 4 bases and J gave up 3 bases, with 10 bases separating them. The CDR3 region has the DNA TGTGCCAGCAGCCCACGGACAGACTATGGCTACACCTTC. The encoded protein is CASSPRTDYGYTF.

This clone was seen repeatedly, ten times or more. This chain links TRBV6-1 with TRBJ1-3; perhaps TRBD1 as D (6 bases). This CDR3 is built from 15 residues. Trimming took 1 base from V and 2 from J, leaving 9 bases between them. CDR1 and CDR2 (germline): MNHNS, SASEGT. The CDR3 spells CASSEGDIPGNTIYF. In DNA, the CDR3 is TGTGCCAGCAGTGAAGGGGACATTCCTGGAAACACCATATATTTT.

The V gene is TRBV10-3, the J gene TRBJ2-5; no clear D gene. Trimming cost V 4 bases and J 0 bases, with 3 bases left between them. The germline V gene has CDR1 ENHRY and CDR2 SYGVKD. The CDR3 extends over 12 amino acids. CDR3 sequence: CAISGNQETQYF. Here the CDR3 DNA reads TGTGCCATCAGTGGGAACCAAGAGACCCAGTACTTC.

As concerns this clone: This sample includes further DNA sequences coding for the same CDR3. The rearrangement joins TRBV27 to TRBJ2-5, with D unclear. The CDR3 has 13 amino acids. Germline loops: CDR1 MNHEY, CDR2 SMNVEV (reference sequence). Trimming pared 5 bases from V and 5 bases from J, leaving 12 bases between. CDR3 DNA sequence: TGTGCCAGCAGTCCCACTTCGGAGGAGACCCAGTACTTC. It encodes CASSPTSEETQYF.